This TCR beta chain was sequenced during a study of blood T cells in healthy people across ages. Overall study results and limits: Considered underestimates were the diversity estimates obtained from one million T cells. Unknown donor CMV status possibly confounded expanded clonotype changes. Measured against age, TCR beta diversity per million T cells decreased in a roughly linear manner.

This clonotype has a handful of counts. Antigen specificity is unknown. Researchers collected around 11 milliliters of peripheral blood from every single donor. Germline CDR1 and CDR2: SNHLY and FYNNEI. This CDR3 is built from 15 residues. V trimming: 4 bases; J trimming: 5 bases; junction bases outside the gene matches: 1. Sample-barcoded 5' priming and a J-beta primer mix drove a second PCR of roughly 7 to 11 cycles. MiXCR, run by TCRdb on the 5' RACE reads, gives a single entry per CDR3 protein. Here the sample spans approximately 1,000,000 distinct CDR3 sequences, roughly two fifths being singletons.

The genes are TRBV2 and TRBJ2-1, with 14 positions matching TRBD2. The TCR comes from a man between 18 and 35 years old in good health. Sequencing was carried out using blood. CDR3 bases: TGTGCCAGCAGTGGACTAGCGGGGGGGAACAATGAGCAGTTCTTC. Its translation is CASSGLAGGNNEQFF.